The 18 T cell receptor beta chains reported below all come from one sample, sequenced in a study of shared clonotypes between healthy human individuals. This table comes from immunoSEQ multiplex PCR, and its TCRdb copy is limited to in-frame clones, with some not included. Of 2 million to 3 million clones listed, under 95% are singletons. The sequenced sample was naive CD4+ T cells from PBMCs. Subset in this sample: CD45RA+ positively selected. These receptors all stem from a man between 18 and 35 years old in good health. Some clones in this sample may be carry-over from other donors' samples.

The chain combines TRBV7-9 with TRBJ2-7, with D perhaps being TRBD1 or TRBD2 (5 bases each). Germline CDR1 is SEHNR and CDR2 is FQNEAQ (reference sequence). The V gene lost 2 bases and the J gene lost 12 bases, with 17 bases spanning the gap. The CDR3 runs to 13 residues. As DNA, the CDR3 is TGTGCCAGCAGCTTATGGGGACCAACTTGGCGGTACTTC. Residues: CASSLWGPTWRYF.

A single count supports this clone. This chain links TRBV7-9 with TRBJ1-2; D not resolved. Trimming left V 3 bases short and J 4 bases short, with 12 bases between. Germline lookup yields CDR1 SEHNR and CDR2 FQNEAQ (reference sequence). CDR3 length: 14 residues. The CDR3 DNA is TGTGCCAGCAGCTTCTCTGGCAGATTCTATGGCTACACCTTC. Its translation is CASSFSGRFYGYTF. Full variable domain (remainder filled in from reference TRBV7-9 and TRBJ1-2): DTGVSQNPRHKITKRGQNVTFRCDPISEHNRLYWYRQTLGQGPEFLTYFQNEAQLEKSRLLSDRFSAERPKGSFSTLEIQRTEQGDSAMYLCASSFSGRFYGYTFGSGTRLTVV.

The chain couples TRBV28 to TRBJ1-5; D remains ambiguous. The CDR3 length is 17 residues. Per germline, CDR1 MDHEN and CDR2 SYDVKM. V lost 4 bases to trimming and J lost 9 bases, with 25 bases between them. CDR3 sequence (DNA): TGTGCCAGCAGTTCCCTCGACGGGAGGGCGCCCTGGGGGCCCCAGCATTTT. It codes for CASSSLDGRAPWGPQHF.

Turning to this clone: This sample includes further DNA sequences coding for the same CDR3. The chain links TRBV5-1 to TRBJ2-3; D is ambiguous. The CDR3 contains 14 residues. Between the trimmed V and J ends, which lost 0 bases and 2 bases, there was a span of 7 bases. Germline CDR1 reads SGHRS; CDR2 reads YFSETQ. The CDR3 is CASSLERNTDTQYF. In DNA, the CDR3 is TGCGCCAGCAGCTTGGAGCGTAACACAGATACGCAGTATTTT.

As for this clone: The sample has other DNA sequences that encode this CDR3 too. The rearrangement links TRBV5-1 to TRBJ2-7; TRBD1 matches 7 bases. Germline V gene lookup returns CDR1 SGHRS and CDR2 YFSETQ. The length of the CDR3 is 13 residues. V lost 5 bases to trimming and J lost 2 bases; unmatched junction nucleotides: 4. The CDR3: CASSSGTAYEQYF. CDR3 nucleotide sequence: TGCGCCAGCAGTTCCGGGACAGCCTACGAGCAGTACTTC.

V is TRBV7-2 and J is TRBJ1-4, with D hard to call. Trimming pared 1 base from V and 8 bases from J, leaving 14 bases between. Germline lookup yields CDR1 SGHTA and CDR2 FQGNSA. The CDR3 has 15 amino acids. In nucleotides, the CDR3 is TGTGCCAGCAGCTTAGATTGGAATGAGGCAGAAAAACTGTTTTTT. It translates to CASSLDWNEAEKLFF.

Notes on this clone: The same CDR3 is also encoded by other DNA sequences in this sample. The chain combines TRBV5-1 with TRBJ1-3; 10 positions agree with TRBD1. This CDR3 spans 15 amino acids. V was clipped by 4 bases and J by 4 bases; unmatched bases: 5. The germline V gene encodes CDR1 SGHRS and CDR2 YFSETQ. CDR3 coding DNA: TGCGCCAGCAGCCCACGGACAGGGGGAGGAAACACCATATATTTT. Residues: CASSPRTGGGNTIYF.

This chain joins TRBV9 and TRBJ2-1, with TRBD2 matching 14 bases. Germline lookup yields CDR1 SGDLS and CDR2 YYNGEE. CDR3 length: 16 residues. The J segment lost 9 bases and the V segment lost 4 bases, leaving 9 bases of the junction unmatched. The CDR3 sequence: CASSPRLAGGPFEQFF. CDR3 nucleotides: TGTGCCAGCAGCCCCCGACTAGCGGGAGGGCCGTTTGAGCAGTTCTTC.

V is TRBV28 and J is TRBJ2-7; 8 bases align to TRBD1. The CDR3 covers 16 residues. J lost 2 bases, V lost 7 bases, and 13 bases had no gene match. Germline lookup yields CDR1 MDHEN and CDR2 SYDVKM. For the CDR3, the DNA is TGTGCCAGCACCTCAGACCCGAGACAGGGGACCTACGAGCAGTACTTC. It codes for CASTSDPRQGTYEQYF.

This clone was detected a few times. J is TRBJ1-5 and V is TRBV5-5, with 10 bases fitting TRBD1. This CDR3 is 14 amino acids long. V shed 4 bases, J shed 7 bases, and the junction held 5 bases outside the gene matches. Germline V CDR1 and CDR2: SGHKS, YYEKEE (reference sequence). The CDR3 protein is CASSPTTGGQPQHF. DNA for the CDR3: TGTGCCAGCAGCCCGACGACAGGGGGCCAGCCCCAGCATTTT.

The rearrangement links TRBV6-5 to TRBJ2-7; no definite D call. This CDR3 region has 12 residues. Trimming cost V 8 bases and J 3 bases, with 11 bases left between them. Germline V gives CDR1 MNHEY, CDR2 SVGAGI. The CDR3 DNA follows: TGTGCCAGCTTATCGGCCGTCTACGAGCAGTACTTC. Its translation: CASLSAVYEQYF.

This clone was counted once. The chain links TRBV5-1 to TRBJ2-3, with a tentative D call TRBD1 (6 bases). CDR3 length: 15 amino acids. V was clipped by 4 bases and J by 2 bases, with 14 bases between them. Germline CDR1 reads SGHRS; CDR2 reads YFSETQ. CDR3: CASSVDRPPTDTQYF. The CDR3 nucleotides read TGCGCCAGCAGCGTGGACAGACCTCCCACAGATACGCAGTATTTT. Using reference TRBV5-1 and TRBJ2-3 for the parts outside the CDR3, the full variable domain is KAGVTQTPRYLIKTRGQQVTLSCSPISGHRSVSWYQQTPGQGLQFLFEYFSETQRNKGNFPGRFSGRQFSNSRSEMNVSTLELGDSALYLCASSVDRPPTDTQYFGPGTRLTVL.

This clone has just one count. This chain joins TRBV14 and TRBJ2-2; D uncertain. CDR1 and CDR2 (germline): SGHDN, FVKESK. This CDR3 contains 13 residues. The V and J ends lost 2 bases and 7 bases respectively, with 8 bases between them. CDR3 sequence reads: CASSQRSGGELFF. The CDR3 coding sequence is TGTGCCAGCAGCCAACGTTCAGGCGGGGAGCTGTTTTTT.

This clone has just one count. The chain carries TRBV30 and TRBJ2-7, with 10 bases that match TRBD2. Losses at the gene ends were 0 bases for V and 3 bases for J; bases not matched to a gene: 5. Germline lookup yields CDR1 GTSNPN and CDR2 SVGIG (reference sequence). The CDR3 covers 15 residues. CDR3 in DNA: TGTGCCTGGAGTGTAGGCCTAGCGGGAGTCTACGAGCAGTACTTC. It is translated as CAWSVGLAGVYEQYF.

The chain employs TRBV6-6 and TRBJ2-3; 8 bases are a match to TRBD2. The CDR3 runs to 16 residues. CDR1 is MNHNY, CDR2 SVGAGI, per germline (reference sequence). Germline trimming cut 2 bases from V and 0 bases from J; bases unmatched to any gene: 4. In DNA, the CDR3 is TGTGCCAGCAGTTACACTAGCGGACCTAGCACAGATACGCAGTATTTT. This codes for CASSYTSGPSTDTQYF.

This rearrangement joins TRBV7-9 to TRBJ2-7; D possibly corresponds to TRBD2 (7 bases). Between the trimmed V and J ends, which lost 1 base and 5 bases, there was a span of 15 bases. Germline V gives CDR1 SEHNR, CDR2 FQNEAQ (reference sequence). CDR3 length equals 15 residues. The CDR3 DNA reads TGTGCCAGCAGCTTAGTGGGACTAAAGGGGGACGAGCAGTACTTC. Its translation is CASSLVGLKGDEQYF.

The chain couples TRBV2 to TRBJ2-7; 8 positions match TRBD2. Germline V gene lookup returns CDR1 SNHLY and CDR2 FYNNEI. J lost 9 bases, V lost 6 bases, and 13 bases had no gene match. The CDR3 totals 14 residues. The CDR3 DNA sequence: TGTGCCAGCAGCGCGGAGACTAGCGTCCCCCGGCAGTACTTC. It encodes CASSAETSVPRQYF.

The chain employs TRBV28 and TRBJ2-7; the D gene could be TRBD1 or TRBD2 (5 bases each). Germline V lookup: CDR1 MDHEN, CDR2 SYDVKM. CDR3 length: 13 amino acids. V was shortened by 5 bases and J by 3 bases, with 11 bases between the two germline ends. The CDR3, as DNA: TGTGCCAGCAGTACGGGACGGATCTACGAGCAGTACTTC. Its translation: CASSTGRIYEQYF.